This note documents a single T cell receptor beta chain sequence. Read sequence stops 3 residues before the CDR3 end, and the germline J gene provides the missing end. This specimen belongs to a study of T cells in women clearing cervical HPV infection. Clones were sequenced by immunoSEQ multiplex PCR, and TCRdb holds only the in-frame ones, with some missing. This repertoire includes under 40,000 clones. CDR1 is SNHLY, CDR2 FYNNEI, per germline. The CDR3 is 14 residues long. The chain combines TRBV2 with TRBJ1-2, with D maybe TRBD1 (5 bases). The TCR sequence derives from a woman aged 18-70 years with a cervical HPV16 infection that either progressed to CIN3+ or cleared (not recorded which). Specimen: blood buffy coat. The CDR3 protein is CASTLERDGGRYTF. The DNA read from the CDR3 is TGTGCCAGCACCCTCGAGAGGGACGGGGGTCGC.